This T cell receptor beta chain is drawn from a study of T-cell memory formation after mild COVID-19 (dated by TCRdb to the early 2020s). As for the study more broadly: TCR sequence clusters from the two donors were largely donor specific. In a couple of donors, T-cell clones that expanded and contracted after mild COVID-19 were tracked by sequencing TCRalpha and TCRbeta repertoires over time. Two young, previously healthy adult volunteers made up the cohort, one male and one female. Paper-wide results and their limitations: Whether the second-wave clones peaking on day 37 were SARS-CoV-2 specific was not confirmed. The study covered only a couple of mild cases, and larger cohorts including severe cases with pre-infection samples were considered necessary. Balanced CD4/CD8 phenotypes were observed for clones contracting from day 15 to 85, whereas a bias towards CD4+ was observed for a second wave of clones expanding from day 15 to 37. Contracting CD4+ clones were found mainly in CM and EM memory subsets, while CD8+ clones were enriched in EMRA. Some responding clones were detected in pre-infection memory, which suggested that pre-existing cross-reactive memory T cells had joined the SARS-CoV-2 response.

The CDR3 measures 15 amino acids from cysteine to phenylalanine. Only the CDR3 DNA stays, 45 bases, in frame from base 1. CDR1 and CDR2, looked up from the germline V gene (reference sequence), are MNHEY and SMNVEV. V is cut by 5 bases and J by 3 bases, and the space between the germline ends is 13 bases. The sequencer was an Illumina NovaSeq 6000. TCRalpha and TCRbeta cDNA libraries were constructed by 5'RACE with constant-segment primers, with sample barcodes and unique molecular identifiers being introduced. RNA was extracted from every sample with Trizol reagent. Amplification of the libraries took two PCR steps, and the second step added a second sample barcode plus Illumina TruSeq adapters. Sequencing of the libraries was done on an Illumina NovaSeq, producing 2 x 150 bp paired-end reads. For the original study's pipeline: The reads were demultiplexed and collapsed into UMI-guided consensus sequences using migec v1.2.7. Using mixcr v2.1.11, the UMI consensuses were aligned to TRA and TRB V and J templates and assembled into clonotypes. Expanded or contracted clonotypes were those called significant by both edgeR and NoisET, with noise models trained on biological replicates. For edgeR calls, the thresholds were a false discovery rate-adjusted p below 0.01 and a log2 fold-change of 1. As an exploratory analysis of dynamics, PCA with hierarchical clustering was applied to max-normalized trajectories of the 1000 most abundant clonotypes. Separately sequenced CD4+ and CD8+ repertoires were used to assign a CD4 or CD8 phenotype to each responding clone. In TCRdb, the public reads were trimmed at Q25 with fastp and aligned with MiXCR, with productive beta chains retained. Rows merge per CDR3 protein into single entries with the most common DNA and genes. TCRdb's processing, not the study's, gives the V and J calls here. The sample records about 190,000 distinct CDR3 sequences, 18% of which are singletons. The biggest ten clones account for about 2.4% of the sample.

Ficoll-Paque density gradient centrifugation was used to isolate PBMCs. Worth noting for this clonotype: Its antigen has not been determined. No base-level quality is on record; no much larger clone is a single base apart.

The receptor was derived from an adult woman who had mild COVID-19 (a few samples of this study predate the infection). The sample titles of this study are shuffled in the database, so cell type and time point are left out; the donor was told from shared clones. This receptor chain uses TRBV27 and TRBJ2-2; perhaps TRBD2 is the D gene, with 6 bases matching. The sample was PBMCs or a T cell subset sorted from them (not recorded which). The nucleotide sequence reads TGTGCCAGCAGTCCCAGGAGGGGTGACACCGGGGAGCTGTTTTTT. Translated, it reads CASSPRRGDTGELFF.